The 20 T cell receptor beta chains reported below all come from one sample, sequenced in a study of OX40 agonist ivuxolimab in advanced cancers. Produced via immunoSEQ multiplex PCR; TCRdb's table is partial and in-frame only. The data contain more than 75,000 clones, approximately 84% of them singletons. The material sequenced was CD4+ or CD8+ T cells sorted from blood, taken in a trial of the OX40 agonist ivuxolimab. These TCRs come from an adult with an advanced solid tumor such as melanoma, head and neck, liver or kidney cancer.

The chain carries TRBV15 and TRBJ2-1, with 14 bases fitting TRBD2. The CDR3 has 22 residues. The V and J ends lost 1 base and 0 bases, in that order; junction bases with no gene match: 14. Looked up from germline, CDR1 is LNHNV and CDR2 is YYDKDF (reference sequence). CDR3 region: CATSRAPGTSGSSESSYNEQFF. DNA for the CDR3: TGTGCCACCAGCAGAGCCCCAGGGACTAGCGGGAGTAGTGAGAGCTCCTACAATGAGCAGTTCTTC.

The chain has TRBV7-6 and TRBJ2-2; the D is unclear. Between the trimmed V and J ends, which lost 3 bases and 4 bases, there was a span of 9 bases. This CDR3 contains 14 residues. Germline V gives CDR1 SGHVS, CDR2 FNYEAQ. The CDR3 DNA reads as TGTGCCAGCAGCTTGATAGCCTCCACCGGGGAGCTGTTTTTT. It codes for CASSLIASTGELFF.

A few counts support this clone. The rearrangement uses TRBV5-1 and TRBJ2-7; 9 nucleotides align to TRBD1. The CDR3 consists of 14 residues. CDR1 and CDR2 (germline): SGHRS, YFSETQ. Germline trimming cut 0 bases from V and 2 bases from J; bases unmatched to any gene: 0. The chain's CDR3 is CASSLGTGAYEQYF. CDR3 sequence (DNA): TGCGCCAGCAGCTTGGGGACAGGGGCCTACGAGCAGTACTTC. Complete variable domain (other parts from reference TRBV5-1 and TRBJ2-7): KAGVTQTPRYLIKTRGQQVTLSCSPISGHRSVSWYQQTPGQGLQFLFEYFSETQRNKGNFPGRFSGRQFSNSRSEMNVSTLELGDSALYLCASSLGTGAYEQYFGPGTRLTVT.

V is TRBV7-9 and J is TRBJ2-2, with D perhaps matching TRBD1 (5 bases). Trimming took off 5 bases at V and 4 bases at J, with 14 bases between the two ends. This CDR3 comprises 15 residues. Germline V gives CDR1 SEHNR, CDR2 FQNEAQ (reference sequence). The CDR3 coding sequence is TGTGCCAGCAGCCCCGAAGGGGCCCTCACCGGGGAGCTGTTTTTT. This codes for CASSPEGALTGELFF.

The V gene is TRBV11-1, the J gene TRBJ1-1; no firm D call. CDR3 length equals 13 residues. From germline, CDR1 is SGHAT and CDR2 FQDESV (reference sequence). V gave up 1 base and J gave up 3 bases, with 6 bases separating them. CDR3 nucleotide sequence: TGTGCCAGCAGCTTAGAATCCCACACTGAAGCTTTCTTT. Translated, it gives CASSLESHTEAFF.

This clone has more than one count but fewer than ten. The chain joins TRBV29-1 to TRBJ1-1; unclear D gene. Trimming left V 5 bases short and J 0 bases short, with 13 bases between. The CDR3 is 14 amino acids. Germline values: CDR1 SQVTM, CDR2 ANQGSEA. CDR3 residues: CSVLTGRVNTEAFF. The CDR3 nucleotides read TGCAGCGTTTTGACTGGCAGAGTGAACACTGAAGCTTTCTTT.

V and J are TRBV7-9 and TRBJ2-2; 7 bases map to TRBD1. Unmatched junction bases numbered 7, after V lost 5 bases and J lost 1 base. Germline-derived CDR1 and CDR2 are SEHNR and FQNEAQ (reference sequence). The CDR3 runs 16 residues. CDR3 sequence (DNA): TGTGCCAGCAGCGCCCCAGGGGGAAGGAACACCGGGGAGCTGTTTTTT. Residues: CASSAPGGRNTGELFF. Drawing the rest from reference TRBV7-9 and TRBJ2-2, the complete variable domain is DTGVSQNPRHKITKRGQNVTFRCDPISEHNRLYWYRQTLGQGPEFLTYFQNEAQLEKSRLLSDRFSAERPKGSFSTLEIQRTEQGDSAMYLCASSAPGGRNTGELFFGEGSRLTVL.

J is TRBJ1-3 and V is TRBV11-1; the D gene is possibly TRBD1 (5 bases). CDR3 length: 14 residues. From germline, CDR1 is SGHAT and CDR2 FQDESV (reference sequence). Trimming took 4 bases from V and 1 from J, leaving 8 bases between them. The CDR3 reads CASSSGTSGNTIYF. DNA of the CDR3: TGTGCCAGCAGCTCTGGGACTTCTGGAAACACCATATATTTT.

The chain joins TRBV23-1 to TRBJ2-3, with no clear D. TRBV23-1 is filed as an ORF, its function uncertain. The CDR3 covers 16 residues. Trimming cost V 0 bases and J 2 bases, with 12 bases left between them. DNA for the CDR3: TGCGCCAGCAGTCAATCCGTAGATTACCTCACAGATACGCAGTATTTT. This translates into CASSQSVDYLTDTQYF.

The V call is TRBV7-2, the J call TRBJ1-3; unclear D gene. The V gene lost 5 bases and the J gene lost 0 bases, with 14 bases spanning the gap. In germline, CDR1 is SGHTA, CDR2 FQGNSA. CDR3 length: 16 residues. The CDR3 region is CASSPSPQSSGNTIYF. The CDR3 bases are TGTGCCAGCAGCCCATCCCCCCAGAGCTCTGGAAACACCATATATTTT.

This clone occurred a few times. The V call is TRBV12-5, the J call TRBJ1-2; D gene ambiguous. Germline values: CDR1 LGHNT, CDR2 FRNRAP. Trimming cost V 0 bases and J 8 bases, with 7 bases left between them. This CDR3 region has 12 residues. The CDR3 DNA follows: TGTGCTAGTGGTTTGGTCACGGAGGGCTACACCTTC. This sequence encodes CASGLVTEGYTF. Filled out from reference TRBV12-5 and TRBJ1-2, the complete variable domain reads DARVTQTPRHKVTEMGQEVTMRCQPILGHNTVFWYRQTMMQGLELLAYFRNRAPLDDSGMPKDRFSAEMPDATLATLKIQPSEPRDSAVYFCASGLVTEGYTFGSGTRLTVV.

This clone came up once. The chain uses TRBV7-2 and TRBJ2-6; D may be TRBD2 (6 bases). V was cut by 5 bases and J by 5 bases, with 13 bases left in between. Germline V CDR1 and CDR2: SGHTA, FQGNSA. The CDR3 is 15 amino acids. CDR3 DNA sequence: TGTGCCAGCAGCCTAGGTGGAGGGAGGGCCAACGTCCTGACTTTC. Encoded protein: CASSLGGGRANVLTF. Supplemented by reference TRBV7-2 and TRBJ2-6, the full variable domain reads GAGVSQSPSNKVTEKGKDVELRCDPISGHTALYWYRQSLGQGLEFLIYFQGNSAPDKSGLPSDRFSAERTGGSVSTLTIQRTQQEDSAVYLCASSLGGGRANVLTFGAGSRLTVL.

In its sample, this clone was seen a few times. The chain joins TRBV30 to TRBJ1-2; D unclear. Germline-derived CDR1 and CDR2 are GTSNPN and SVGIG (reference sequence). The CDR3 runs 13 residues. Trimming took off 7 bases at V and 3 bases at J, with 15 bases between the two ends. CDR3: CAFVGRSDYGYTF. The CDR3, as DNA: TGTGCCTTTGTTGGACGGTCCGACTATGGCTACACCTTC.

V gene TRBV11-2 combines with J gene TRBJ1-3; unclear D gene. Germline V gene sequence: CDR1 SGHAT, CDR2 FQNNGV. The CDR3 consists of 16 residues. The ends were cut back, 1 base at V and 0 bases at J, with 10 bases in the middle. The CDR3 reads CASSLGALSSGNTIYF. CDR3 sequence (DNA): TGTGCCAGCAGCTTAGGGGCCCTGAGCTCTGGAAACACCATATATTTT.

CDR3 nucleotide sequence: TGTGCCAGCAGCGAGGAAGGGGATAGGAGTGCTTTCGGCTACACCTTC. Protein: CASSEEGDRSAFGYTF. The V gene is TRBV9, the J gene TRBJ1-2; a weak D match, TRBD1 (5 bases). Germline CDR1 reads SGDLS; CDR2 reads YYNGEE. The CDR3 spans 16 residues. Trimming took 3 bases from V and 8 from J, leaving 23 bases between them. Combining the CDR3 with reference TRBV9 and TRBJ1-2 gives the whole variable domain DSGVTQTPKHLITATGQRVTLRCSPRSGDLSVYWYQQSLDQGLQFLIQYYNGEERAKGNILERFSAQQFPDLHSELNLSSLELGDSALYFCASSEEGDRSAFGYTFGSGTRLTVV.

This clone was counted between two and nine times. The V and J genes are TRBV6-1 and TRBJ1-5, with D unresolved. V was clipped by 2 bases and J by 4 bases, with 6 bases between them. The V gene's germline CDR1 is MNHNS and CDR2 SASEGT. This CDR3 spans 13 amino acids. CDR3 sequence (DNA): TGTGCCAGCAGTGAACTGGAAAATCAGCCCCAGCATTTT. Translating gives CASSELENQPQHF.

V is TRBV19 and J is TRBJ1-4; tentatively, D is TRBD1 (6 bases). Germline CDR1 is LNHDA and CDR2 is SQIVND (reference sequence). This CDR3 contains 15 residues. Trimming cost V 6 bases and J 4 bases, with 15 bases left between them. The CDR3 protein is CASRPGQPGNEKLFF. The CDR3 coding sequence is TGTGCCAGTAGACCAGGACAGCCCGGTAATGAAAAACTGTTTTTT. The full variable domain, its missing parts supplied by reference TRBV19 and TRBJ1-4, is DGGITQSPKYLFRKEGQNVTLSCEQNLNHDAMYWYRQDPGQGLRLIYYSQIVNDFQKGDIAEGYSVSREKKESFPLTVTSAQKNPTAFYLCASRPGQPGNEKLFFGSGTQLSVL.

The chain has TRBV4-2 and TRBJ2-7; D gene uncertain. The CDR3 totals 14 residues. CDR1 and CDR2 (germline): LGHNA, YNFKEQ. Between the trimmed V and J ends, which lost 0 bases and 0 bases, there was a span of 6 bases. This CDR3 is CASSQESDSYEQYF. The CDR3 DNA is TGTGCCAGCAGCCAAGAAAGTGACTCCTACGAGCAGTACTTC.

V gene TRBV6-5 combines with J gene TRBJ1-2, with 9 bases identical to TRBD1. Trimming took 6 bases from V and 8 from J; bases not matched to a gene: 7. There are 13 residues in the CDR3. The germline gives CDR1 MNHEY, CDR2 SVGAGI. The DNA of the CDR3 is TGTGCCAGCAGAACACAGGGGGCGCAAGGCTACACCTTC. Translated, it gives CASRTQGAQGYTF.

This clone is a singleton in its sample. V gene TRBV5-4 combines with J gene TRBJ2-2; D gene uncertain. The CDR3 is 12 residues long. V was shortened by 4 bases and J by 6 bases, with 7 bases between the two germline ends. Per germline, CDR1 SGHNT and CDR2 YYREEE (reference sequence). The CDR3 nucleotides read TGTGCCAGCAGCCCCCACTCCGGGGAGCTGTTTTTT. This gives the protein CASSPHSGELFF.